Shown below are 27 T cell receptor beta chains from a single sample sequenced in a study of response to subunit inactivated influenza vaccine. In TCRdb, the RT-PCR reads were re-called with MiXCR into one record per CDR3 protein. The sample carries more than 150,000 distinct CDR3 sequences, about 10% recorded once. Sequencing used CD8+ T cells sorted from PBMCs, obtained 23 to 25 months after vaccination. Every receptor here comes from a man aged 50-75 years who received an inactivated influenza vaccine.

Concerning this clonotype itself: Its ends do not fully match the called genes, so a read error is possible. CDR3 nucleotide sequence: TGCGCCTGCAGCGCGTTCGATAGCAATCAGCCCCAGCATTTT. It yields the protein CACSAFDSNQPQHF. The chain is built from TRBV4-1 and TRBJ1-5; D is unresolved. Looked up from germline, CDR1 is MGHRA and CDR2 is YSYEKL. The CDR3 is made up of 14 amino acids.

This clonotype was observed a handful of times. V and J are TRBV7-8 and TRBJ2-7; tentatively, D is TRBD1 (6 bases). Germline V gene data show CDR1 as SGHVS and CDR2 as FQNEAQ. This CDR3 region has 15 residues. Trimming stripped 5 bases from V and 0 bases from J, with 14 bases between. Here the CDR3 reads CASSPGTTSSYEQYF. CDR3 DNA: TGTGCCAGCAGCCCCGGGACAACGAGCTCCTACGAGCAGTACTTC.

This clonotype occurred many times. V is TRBV6-1 and J is TRBJ2-2, with 10 bases matching TRBD1. The CDR3 has 15 amino acids. V shed 10 bases and J 5 bases; nucleotides not matched to a gene: 10. Germline V lookup: CDR1 MNHNS, CDR2 SASEGT. Written as DNA, the CDR3 is TGTGCCATCGCCCCGACAGGGGGCTATACCGGGGAGCTGTTTTTT. It is translated as CAIAPTGGYTGELFF.

In this sample, this clonotype turned up many times. The chain couples TRBV20-1 to TRBJ2-1; TRBD2 might be the D (5 bases). Trimming pared 0 bases from V and 4 bases from J, leaving 7 bases between. Germline V gene sequence: CDR1 DFQATT, CDR2 SNEGSKA (reference sequence). CDR3 length: 13 amino acids. CDR3 sequence reads: CSARDRGYNEQFF. DNA of the CDR3: TGCAGTGCTAGAGATCGGGGTTACAATGAGCAGTTCTTC.

The chain links TRBV4-3 to TRBJ2-7; 7 nucleotides line up with TRBD1. The CDR3 covers 15 residues. With 4 bases clipped from V and 2 bases from J, the junction kept 8 bases outside the gene matches. Germline assignment: CDR1 LGHNA and CDR2 YSLEER. CDR3 coding DNA: TGCGCCAGCAGCCGAGGGACAGAGACCCCCTACGAGCAGTACTTC. It is translated as CASSRGTETPYEQYF.

The table lists this clonotype with many counts. The genes are TRBV7-2 and TRBJ2-3; TRBD2 aligns across 11 bases. Unmatched junction bases numbered 6, after V lost 5 bases and J lost 2 bases. The germline CDR1 and CDR2 sequences are SGHTA and FQGNSA. The CDR3 has 16 residues. CDR3 in amino acids: CASSLLAGGITDTQYF. The DNA for the CDR3 is TGTGCCAGCAGCCTCCTAGCGGGAGGAATCACAGATACGCAGTATTTT.

There are many counts of this clonotype. V gene TRBV10-2 combines with J gene TRBJ2-7; 9 nucleotides line up with TRBD1. The CDR3 loop spans 15 amino acids. With 2 bases clipped from V and 4 bases from J, the junction kept 6 bases outside the gene matches. Germline V CDR1 and CDR2: WSHSY, SAAADI. This CDR3 reads CASSERQGVLYEQYF. Here the CDR3 DNA reads TGCGCCAGCAGTGAGAGACAGGGGGTACTATACGAGCAGTACTTC.

This clonotype was detected only a few times. The chain is built from TRBV12-3 or TRBV12-4 and TRBJ1-5, with no clear D. The CDR3 is 13 residues long. Trimming cost V 2 bases and J 1 base, with 3 bases left between them. This chain's CDR3 is CASSLLSNQPQHF. The CDR3 bases are TGTGCCAGCAGTTTACTGAGCAATCAGCCCCAGCATTTT.

This chain links TRBV29-1 with TRBJ2-3; 10 positions match TRBD2. Unmatched junction bases numbered 2, after V lost 4 bases and J lost 1 base. Germline CDR1 and CDR2: SQVTM and ANQGSEA. The CDR3 runs to 14 residues. The CDR3 here is CSVVGTSGTDTQYF. The CDR3 DNA follows: TGCAGCGTTGTAGGGACTAGCGGCACAGATACGCAGTATTTT.

The J gene is TRBJ2-7, the V gene TRBV27; TRBD2 matches at 7 bases. The junction had 6 bases not matched to a gene; V was cut back by 3 bases and J by 1 base. This CDR3 region has 15 residues. The germline CDR1 and CDR2 sequences are MNHEY and SMNVEV (reference sequence). For the CDR3, the DNA is TGTGCCAGCAGTTTTTTGCGGGAGCCATCCTACGAGCAGTACTTC. Its translation is CASSFLREPSYEQYF.

CDR3 DNA sequence: TGTGCCAGCAGCCCGGGGTTCTTACCCTACAATGAGCAGTTCTTC. It is translated as CASSPGFLPYNEQFF. The chain joins TRBV5-6 to TRBJ2-1, with D possibly matching TRBD2 (5 bases). Trimming stripped 4 bases from V and 2 bases from J, with 13 bases between. The CDR3 is 15 amino acids. Germline V gene lookup returns CDR1 SGHDT and CDR2 YYEEEE.

V is TRBV20-1 and J is TRBJ1-1, with 7 bases fitting TRBD1. There are 15 residues in the CDR3. J lost 1 base, V lost 0 bases, and 5 bases had no gene match. Looked up from germline, CDR1 is DFQATT and CDR2 is SNEGSKA (reference sequence). The CDR3 DNA reads as TGCAGTGCTAGAGATGTGGACAGGCCGAACACTGAAGCTTTCTTT. Protein: CSARDVDRPNTEAFF.

This clonotype was seen at least ten times. The V and J genes are TRBV5-6 and TRBJ1-5; 9 positions agree with TRBD1. Per germline, CDR1 SGHDT and CDR2 YYEEEE. The CDR3 sequence is 15 residues long. The V and J ends lost 7 bases and 1 base, in that order; junction bases with no gene match: 6. DNA for the CDR3: TGTGCCAGCTCCTTAGGGACAGGGAGCAATCAGCCCCAGCATTTT. Protein sequence: CASSLGTGSNQPQHF.

The chain recombines TRBV5-1 with TRBJ2-1; 8 bases line up with TRBD2. Germline CDR1 and CDR2: SGHRS and YFSETQ. The V and J ends lost 1 base and 4 bases, in that order; junction bases with no gene match: 4. The CDR3 is 15 amino acids. The CDR3 here is CASSLREGGYNEQFF. The CDR3 DNA reads TGCGCCAGCAGCTTGCGGGAGGGTGGTTACAATGAGCAGTTCTTC.

This chain uses TRBV5-8 with TRBJ2-1; 7 bases map to TRBD2. This CDR3 has 15 amino acids. The germline CDR1 and CDR2 sequences are SGHTS and YDEGEE. Unmatched junction bases numbered 5, after V lost 2 bases and J lost 3 bases. CDR3 in DNA: TGTGCCAGCAGCTTATTCGGGGGGAGCTACAATGAGCAGTTCTTC. Translation gives CASSLFGGSYNEQFF.

The gene calls are TRBV29-1 and TRBJ2-6; no clear D gene. V was shortened by 0 bases and J by 2 bases, with 14 bases between the two germline ends. CDR1 is SQVTM, CDR2 ANQGSEA, per germline. The CDR3 contains 17 residues. The CDR3 DNA sequence: TGCAGCGTTGAAGATCGTGGGCTGCAAGCTGGGGCCAACGTCCTGACTTTC. Its protein product is CSVEDRGLQAGANVLTF.

By sample fraction, this clonotype is medium-sized. The chain is built from TRBV7-9 and TRBJ1-1, with D possibly matching TRBD1 (5 bases). Trimming took 5 bases from V and 6 from J, leaving 10 bases between them. CDR1 is SEHNR and CDR2 is FQNEAQ in the germline V gene (reference sequence). This CDR3 spans 12 amino acids. CDR3 region: CASSPGFPEAFF. CDR3 sequence (DNA): TGTGCCAGCAGCCCAGGGTTTCCTGAAGCTTTCTTT.

This clonotype was seen only a few times. The chain combines TRBV7-9 with TRBJ2-3; possibly TRBD1 for D (6 bases). CDR3 length: 17 amino acids. The V gene's germline CDR1 is SEHNR and CDR2 FQNEAQ (reference sequence). V was shortened by 5 bases and J by 3 bases, with 21 bases between the two germline ends. The CDR3 is CASSMTGNPSTTDTQYF. Written as DNA, the CDR3 is TGTGCCAGCAGCATGACAGGAAACCCCTCTACTACAGATACGCAGTATTTT.

This clonotype occurred many times. The chain combines TRBV19 with TRBJ2-1, with D unclear. The V and J ends lost 1 base and 3 bases respectively, with 10 bases between them. This CDR3 contains 15 residues. The germline V gene has CDR1 LNHDA and CDR2 SQIVND (reference sequence). For the CDR3, the DNA is TGTGCCAGTAGTATAGGGGTTTCGCACTACAATGAGCAGTTCTTC. The encoded protein is CASSIGVSHYNEQFF.

The CDR3 sequence: CASSEYILAVAKNIQYF. The CDR3 bases are TGTGCCAGCAGTGAATATATCCTAGCTGTGGCCAAAAACATTCAGTACTTC. This sequence joins TRBV2 and TRBJ2-4; possibly TRBD2 for D (5 bases). CDR3 length: 17 amino acids. V gave up 2 bases and J gave up 1 base, with 15 bases separating them. The germline V gene encodes CDR1 SNHLY and CDR2 FYNNEI.

This chain uses TRBV15 with TRBJ2-6; 7 bases are a match to TRBD1. The V gene's germline CDR1 is LNHNV and CDR2 YYDKDF (reference sequence). The CDR3 is 16 residues long. Trimming at V came to 3 bases and at J to 1 base, leaving 3 bases not matched to a gene. CDR3: CATSSEQGSGANVLTF. The CDR3 bases are TGTGCCACCAGCAGCGAACAGGGGTCTGGGGCCAACGTCCTGACTTTC.

This chain links TRBV7-2 with TRBJ2-7; D may be TRBD1 or TRBD2 (5 bases each). The CDR3 spans 14 residues. Per the germline V gene, CDR1 is SGHTA and CDR2 is FQGNSA. Trimming took off 4 bases at V and 7 bases at J, with 17 bases between the two ends. This CDR3 is CASSSAPGRMEQYF. CDR3 nucleotides: TGTGCCAGCAGCTCTGCACCGGGACGGATGGAGCAGTACTTC.

The gene calls are TRBV5-1 and TRBJ2-5; no clear D. The CDR3 totals 13 residues. V was trimmed by 2 bases and J by 4 bases, leaving 9 bases between them. Germline V CDR1 and CDR2: SGHRS, YFSETQ. CDR3 amino acids: CASSFIWGETQYF. For the CDR3, the DNA is TGCGCCAGCAGCTTTATCTGGGGAGAGACCCAGTACTTC.

The sample holds many counts of this clonotype. This sequence joins TRBV7-2 and TRBJ2-5; 7 bases map to TRBD1. Looked up from germline, CDR1 is SGHTA and CDR2 is FQGNSA. The CDR3 loop spans 15 amino acids. The V segment lost 0 bases and the J segment 8 bases; nucleotides outside the gene matches: 9. The CDR3 region is CASSLARQGRGTQYF. CDR3 sequence (DNA): TGTGCCAGCAGCTTAGCCCGACAGGGAAGAGGTACCCAGTACTTC.

In its sample, this clonotype was seen many times. This CDR3 is CASSVEGHSTDTQYF. CDR3 in DNA: TGTGCCAGCAGCGTAGAGGGACACTCCACAGATACGCAGTATTTT. This chain uses TRBV9 with TRBJ2-3; a weak D match, TRBD1 (6 bases). The CDR3 has 15 amino acids. V was shortened by 0 bases and J by 2 bases, with 10 bases between the two germline ends. Germline CDR1 and CDR2: SGDLS and YYNGEE.

This rearrangement joins TRBV28 to TRBJ1-5, with D possibly matching TRBD1 (6 bases). This CDR3 spans 15 amino acids. CDR1 MDHEN and CDR2 SYDVKM come from the germline V gene. V lost 2 bases, J lost 2 bases, and 10 bases lay in between. The CDR3 loop is CASSLRRTGNQPQHF. CDR3 nucleotides: TGTGCCAGCAGTTTAAGAAGGACAGGCAATCAGCCCCAGCATTTT.

The chain couples TRBV19 to TRBJ2-7, with TRBD2 matching over 7 bases. The V gene end was trimmed by 3 bases and the J gene end by 2 bases; junction bases not matched to a gene: 7. The CDR3 is 15 amino acids. CDR1 and CDR2 from the germline V gene are LNHDA and SQIVND (reference sequence). CDR3 sequence: CASSIRREVPYEQYF. The CDR3, as DNA: TGTGCCAGTAGTATCCGTCGGGAGGTACCCTACGAGCAGTACTTC.